What follows describes a single TCR beta chain. The sample originates from a study of shared T cell receptors in the human thymus. Sequencing was performed with immunoSEQ multiplex PCR; in TCRdb, only in-frame clones are kept and a portion is missing. This sample has roughly 560,000 clones, with 70% to 80% found just once. This CDR3 comprises 15 residues. V was shortened by 3 bases and J by 0 bases, with 8 bases between the two germline ends. Per germline, CDR1 SEHNR and CDR2 FQNEAQ (reference sequence). This same sample was also taken into another study, of human thymus T cells. That work adds: Immunologically healthy infants in Finland undergoing congenital heart defect surgery were the donors. The authors found apparently biased V and J gene usage in thymic and blood repertoires.

The J gene is TRBJ2-2, the V gene TRBV7-9; D is perhaps TRBD1 (5 bases). What was sequenced was thymocytes. The TCR originated in a boy younger than two with a congenital heart defect. The CDR3 region is CASSLQGSNTGELFF. CDR3 coding DNA: TGTGCCAGCAGCTTGCAGGGTTCGAACACCGGGGAGCTGTTTTTT.